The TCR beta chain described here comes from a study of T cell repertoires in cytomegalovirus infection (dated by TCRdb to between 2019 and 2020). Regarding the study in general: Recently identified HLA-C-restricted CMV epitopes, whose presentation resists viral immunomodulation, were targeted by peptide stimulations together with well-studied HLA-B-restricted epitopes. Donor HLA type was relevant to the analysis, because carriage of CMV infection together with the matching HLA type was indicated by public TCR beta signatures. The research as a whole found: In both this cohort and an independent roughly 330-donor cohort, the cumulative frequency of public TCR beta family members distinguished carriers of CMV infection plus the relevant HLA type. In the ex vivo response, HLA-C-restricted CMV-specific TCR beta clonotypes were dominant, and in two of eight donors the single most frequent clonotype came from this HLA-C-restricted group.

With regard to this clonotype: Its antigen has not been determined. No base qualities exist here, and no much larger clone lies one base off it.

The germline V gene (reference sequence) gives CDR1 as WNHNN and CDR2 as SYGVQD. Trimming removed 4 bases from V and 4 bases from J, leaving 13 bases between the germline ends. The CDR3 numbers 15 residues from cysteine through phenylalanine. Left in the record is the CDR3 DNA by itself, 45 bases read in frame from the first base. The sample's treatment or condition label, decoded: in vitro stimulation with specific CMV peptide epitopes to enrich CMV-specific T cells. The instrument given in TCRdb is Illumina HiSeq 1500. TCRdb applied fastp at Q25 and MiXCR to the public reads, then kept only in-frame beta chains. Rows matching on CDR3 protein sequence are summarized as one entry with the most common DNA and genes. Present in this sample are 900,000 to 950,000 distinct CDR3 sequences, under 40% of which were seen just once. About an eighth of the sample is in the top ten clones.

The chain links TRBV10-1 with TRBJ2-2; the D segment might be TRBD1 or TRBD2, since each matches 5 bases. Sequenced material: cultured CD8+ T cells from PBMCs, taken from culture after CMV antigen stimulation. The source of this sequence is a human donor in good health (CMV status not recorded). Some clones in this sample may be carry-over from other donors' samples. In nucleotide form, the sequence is TGCGCCAGCAGTGCGGGGATTCAGGGCACCGGGGAGCTGTTTTTT. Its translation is CASSAGIQGTGELFF.